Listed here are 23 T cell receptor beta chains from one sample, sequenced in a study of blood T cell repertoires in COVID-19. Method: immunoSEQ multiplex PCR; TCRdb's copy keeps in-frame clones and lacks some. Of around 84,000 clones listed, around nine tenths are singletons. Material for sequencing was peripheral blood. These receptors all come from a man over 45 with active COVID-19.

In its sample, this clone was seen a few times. CDR3 sequence: CASSSRVSGTEAFF. DNA for the CDR3: TGTGCCAGCAGCTCCAGGGTATCGGGCACTGAAGCTTTCTTT. The chain couples TRBV6-5 to TRBJ1-1, with D possibly matching TRBD1 (5 bases). Germline CDR1 and CDR2: MNHEY and SVGAGI. Trimming removed 6 bases at V and 4 bases at J, with 15 bases between. CDR3 size: 14 residues.

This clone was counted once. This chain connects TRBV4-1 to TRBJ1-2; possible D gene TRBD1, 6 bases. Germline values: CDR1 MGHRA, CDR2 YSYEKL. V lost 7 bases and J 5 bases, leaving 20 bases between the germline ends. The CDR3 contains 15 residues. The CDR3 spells CASTPLGGGGYGYTF. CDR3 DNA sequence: TGCGCCAGCACCCCCTTGGGAGGGGGAGGATATGGCTACACCTTC.

CDR3 sequence reads: CASSYGSSPLHF. The DNA for the CDR3 is TGTGCCAGCAGTTATGGGAGTTCACCCCTCCACTTT. This sequence joins TRBV6-5 and TRBJ1-6; D gene uncertain. The germline V gene encodes CDR1 MNHEY and CDR2 SVGAGI. Trimming removed 3 bases at V and 9 bases at J, with 6 bases between. The CDR3 consists of 12 residues.

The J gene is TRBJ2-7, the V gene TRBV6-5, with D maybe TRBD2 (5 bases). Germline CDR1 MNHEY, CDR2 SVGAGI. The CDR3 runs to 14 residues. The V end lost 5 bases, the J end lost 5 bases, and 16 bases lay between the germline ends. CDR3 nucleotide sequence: TGTGCCAGCAGTAGGGTTCGACTAAGCGACGAGCAGTACTTC. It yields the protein CASSRVRLSDEQYF.

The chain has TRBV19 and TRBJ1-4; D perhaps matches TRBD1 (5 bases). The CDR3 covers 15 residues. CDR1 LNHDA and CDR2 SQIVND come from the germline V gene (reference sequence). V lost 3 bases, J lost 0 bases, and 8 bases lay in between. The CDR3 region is CASSMQGATNEKLFF. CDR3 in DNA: TGTGCCAGTAGTATGCAGGGTGCAACTAATGAAAAACTGTTTTTT.

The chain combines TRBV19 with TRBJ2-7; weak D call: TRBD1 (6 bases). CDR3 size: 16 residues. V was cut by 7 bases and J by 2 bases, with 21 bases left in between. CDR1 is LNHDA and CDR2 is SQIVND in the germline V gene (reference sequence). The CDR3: CASKRQAEPTTYEQYF. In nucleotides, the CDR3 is TGTGCCAGTAAAAGACAGGCCGAGCCGACAACCTACGAGCAGTACTTC.

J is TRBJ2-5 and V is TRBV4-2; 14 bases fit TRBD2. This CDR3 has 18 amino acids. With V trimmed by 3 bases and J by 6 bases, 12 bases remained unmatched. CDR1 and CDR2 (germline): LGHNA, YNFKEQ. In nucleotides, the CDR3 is TGTGCCAGCAGCCAGGACGGGGGGACTAGCGGGAGATCAAAGACCCAGTACTTC. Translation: CASSQDGGTSGRSKTQYF.

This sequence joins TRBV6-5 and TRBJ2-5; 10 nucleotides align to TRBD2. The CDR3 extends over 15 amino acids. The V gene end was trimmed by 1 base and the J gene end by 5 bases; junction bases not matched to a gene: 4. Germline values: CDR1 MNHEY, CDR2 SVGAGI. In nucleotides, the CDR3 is TGTGCCAGCAGTTACTTACTAGCGGGACAGGAGACCCAGTACTTC. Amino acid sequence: CASSYLLAGQETQYF.

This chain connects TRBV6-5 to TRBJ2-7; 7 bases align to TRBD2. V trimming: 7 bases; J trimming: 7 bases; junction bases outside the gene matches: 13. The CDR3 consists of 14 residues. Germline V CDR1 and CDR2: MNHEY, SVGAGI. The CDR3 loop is CASTTRGETFEQYF. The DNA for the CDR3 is TGTGCCAGCACCACCCGGGGGGAAACCTTTGAGCAGTACTTC.

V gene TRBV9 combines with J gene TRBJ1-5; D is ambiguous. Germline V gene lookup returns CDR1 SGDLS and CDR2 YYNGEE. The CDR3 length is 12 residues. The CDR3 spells CASVSGSEPQHF. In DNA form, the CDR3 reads TGTGCGTCGGTGTCGGGATCGGAGCCCCAGCATTTT.

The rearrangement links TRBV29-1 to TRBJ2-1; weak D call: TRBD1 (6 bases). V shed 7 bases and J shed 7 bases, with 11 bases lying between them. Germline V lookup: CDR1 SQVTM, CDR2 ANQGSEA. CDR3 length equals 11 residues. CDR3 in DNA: TGCAGCGGGGCAGGGGATAATGAGCAGTTCTTC. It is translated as CSGAGDNEQFF.

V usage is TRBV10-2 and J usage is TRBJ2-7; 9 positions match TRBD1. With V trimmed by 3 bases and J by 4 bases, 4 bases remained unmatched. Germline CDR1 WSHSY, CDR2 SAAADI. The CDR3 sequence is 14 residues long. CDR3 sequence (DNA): TGCGCCAGCAGTGAAGACAGGGGGAGGTACGAGCAGTACTTC. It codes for CASSEDRGRYEQYF.

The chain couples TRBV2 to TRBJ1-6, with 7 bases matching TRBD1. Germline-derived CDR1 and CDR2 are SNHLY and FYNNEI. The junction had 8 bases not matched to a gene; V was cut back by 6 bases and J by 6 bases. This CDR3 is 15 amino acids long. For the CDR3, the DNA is TGTGCCAGCAGGCTTAGGGGGCAGGGTAATTCACCCCTCCACTTT. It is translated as CASRLRGQGNSPLHF.

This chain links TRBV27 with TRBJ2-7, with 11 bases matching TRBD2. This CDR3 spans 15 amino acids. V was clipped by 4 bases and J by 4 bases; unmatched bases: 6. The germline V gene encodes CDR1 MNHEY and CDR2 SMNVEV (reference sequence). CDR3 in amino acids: CASSYRLAGWYEQYF. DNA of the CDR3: TGTGCCAGCAGTTACAGACTAGCGGGATGGTACGAGCAGTACTTC.

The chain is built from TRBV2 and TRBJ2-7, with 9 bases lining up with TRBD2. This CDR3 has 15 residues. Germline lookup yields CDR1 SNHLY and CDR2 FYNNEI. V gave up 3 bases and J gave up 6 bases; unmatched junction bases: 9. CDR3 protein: CASSDRASGVSEQYF. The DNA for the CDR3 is TGTGCCAGCAGTGATAGGGCTAGCGGGGTCTCCGAGCAGTACTTC.

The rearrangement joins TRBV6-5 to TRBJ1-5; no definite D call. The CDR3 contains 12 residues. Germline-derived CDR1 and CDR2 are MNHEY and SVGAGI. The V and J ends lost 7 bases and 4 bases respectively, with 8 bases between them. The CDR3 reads CASTGGNQPQHF. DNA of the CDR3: TGTGCCAGCACAGGAGGGAATCAGCCCCAGCATTTT.

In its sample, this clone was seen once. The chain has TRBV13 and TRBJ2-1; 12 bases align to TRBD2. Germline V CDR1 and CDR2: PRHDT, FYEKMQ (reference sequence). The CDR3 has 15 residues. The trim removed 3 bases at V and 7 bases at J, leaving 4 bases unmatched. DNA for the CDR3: TGTGCCAGCAGCTTCCGGACTAGCGGGAAGAATGAGCAGTTCTTC. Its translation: CASSFRTSGKNEQFF.

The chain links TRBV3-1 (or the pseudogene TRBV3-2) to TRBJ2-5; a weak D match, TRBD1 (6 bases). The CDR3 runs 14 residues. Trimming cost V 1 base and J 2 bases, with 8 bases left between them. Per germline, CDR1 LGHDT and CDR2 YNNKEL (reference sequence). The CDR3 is CASSQGQGQETQYF. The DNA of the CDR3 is TGTGCCAGCAGCCAAGGTCAGGGGCAAGAGACCCAGTACTTC.

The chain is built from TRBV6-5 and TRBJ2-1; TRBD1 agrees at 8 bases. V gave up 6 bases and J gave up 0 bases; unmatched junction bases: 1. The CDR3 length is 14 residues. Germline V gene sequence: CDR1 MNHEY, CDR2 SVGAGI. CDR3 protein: CASRTGGSYNEQFF. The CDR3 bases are TGTGCCAGCAGAACAGGGGGCTCCTACAATGAGCAGTTCTTC.

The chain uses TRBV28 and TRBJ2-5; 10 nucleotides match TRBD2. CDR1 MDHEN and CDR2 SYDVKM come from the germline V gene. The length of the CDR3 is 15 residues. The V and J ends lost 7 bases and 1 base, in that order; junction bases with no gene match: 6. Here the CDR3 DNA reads TGTGCCAGCACCTCAGCGGGAGGGTCCCAAGAGACCCAGTACTTC. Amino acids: CASTSAGGSQETQYF.

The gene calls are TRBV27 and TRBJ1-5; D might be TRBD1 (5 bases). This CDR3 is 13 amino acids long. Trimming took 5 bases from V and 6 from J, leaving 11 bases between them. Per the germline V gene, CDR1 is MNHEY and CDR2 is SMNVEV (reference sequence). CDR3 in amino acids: CASSRQGSQPQHF. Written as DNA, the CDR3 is TGTGCCAGCAGTCGCCAGGGCTCTCAGCCCCAGCATTTT.

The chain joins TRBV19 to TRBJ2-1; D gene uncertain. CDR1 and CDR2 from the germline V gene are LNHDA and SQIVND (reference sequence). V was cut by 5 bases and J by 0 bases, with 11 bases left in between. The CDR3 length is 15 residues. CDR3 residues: CASSSYRSSYNEQFF. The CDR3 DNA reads TGTGCCAGTAGTTCCTACCGGAGCTCCTACAATGAGCAGTTCTTC. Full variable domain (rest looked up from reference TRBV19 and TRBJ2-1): DGGITQSPKYLFRKEGQNVTLSCEQNLNHDAMYWYRQDPGQGLRLIYYSQIVNDFQKGDIAEGYSVSREKKESFPLTVTSAQKNPTAFYLCASSSYRSSYNEQFFGPGTRLTVL.

The DNA of the CDR3 is TGTGCCAGTAGTGCGGCAGGGACAGGCTCCTACGAGCAGTACTTC. Translating it yields CASSAAGTGSYEQYF. The chain uses TRBV19 and TRBJ2-7; the match to TRBD1 covers 8 bases. The V segment lost 5 bases and the J segment 0 bases; nucleotides outside the gene matches: 6. There are 15 residues in the CDR3. Per the germline V gene, CDR1 is LNHDA and CDR2 is SQIVND (reference sequence).